This TCR beta chain was recorded in a study of cytomegalovirus exposure and HLA in healthy donors. Germline V gives CDR1 DFQATT, CDR2 SNEGSKA (reference sequence). V gave up 0 bases and J gave up 7 bases, with 7 bases separating them. CDR3 length equals 11 residues. The PCR was carried out with 60 Vbeta primers and 13 Jbeta primers. Generated by immunoSEQ multiplex PCR, the TCRdb table keeps only in-frame clones and is missing some. Reported are approximately 93,000 clones; the ten largest clones contain 3.4%. The TCR sequence derives from a woman aged 25 to 39 in good health and CMV-seronegative. The chain joins TRBV20-1 to TRBJ2-7; D gene uncertain. The sequenced sample was PBMCs. The CDR3 DNA follows: TGCAGTGCTAGAGAACAGAGTGAGCAGTACTTC. It is translated as CSAREQSEQYF.